This T cell receptor (beta chain) comes out of a study of human T cells and chemical hapten exposure. Study-wide context: Across samples, TCR yields varied, mostly owing to small differences in pooled library volumes.

Someone pulled total RNA out of unfractionated whole blood. This clonotype was seen more than once but under ten times. Individual cDNA molecules in this library carried unique molecular identifiers. In the authors' methods: The number of TCRs in each sample had a median of around 96,000 and spanned 23,224 to 690,600. Each CDR3 protein gets one entry after TCRdb re-called the 5' RACE reads with MiXCR. The authors' filters were not applied to this entry. The table records more than 60,000 distinct CDR3 sequences, approximately 16% of them present only once. The sequence derives from a female donor in good health.

CDR3: CSAIVRGPGRETQYF. The CDR3 DNA is TGCAGTGCTATCGTCAGGGGCCCCGGTCGGGAGACCCAGTACTTC. This chain joins TRBV20-1 and TRBJ2-5; D is perhaps TRBD1 (6 bases). There are 15 residues in the CDR3. Germline lookup yields CDR1 DFQATT and CDR2 SNEGSKA (reference sequence). V lost 4 bases to trimming and J lost 5 bases, with 20 bases between them.